These 32 T cell receptor beta chains were sequenced from one sample in a study of blood T cell repertoires in COVID-19. Using immunoSEQ multiplex PCR, the repertoire was profiled, and TCRdb retains in-frame clones only, with some absent. The data contain 200,000 to 250,000 clones, over 60% of them singletons. Source material: peripheral blood. The receptors originated from a woman aged 70-85 years with acute or convalescent COVID-19.

Written as DNA, the CDR3 is TGTGCCAGCAGCCCCCTCTCTGGAAACACCATATATTTT. Its translation: CASSPLSGNTIYF. The gene calls are TRBV3-1 (or the pseudogene TRBV3-2) and TRBJ1-3; no reliable D call. Trimming removed 4 bases at V and 0 bases at J, with 4 bases between. The germline V gene encodes CDR1 LGHDT and CDR2 YNNKEL (reference sequence). The CDR3 is 13 amino acids.

The rearrangement joins TRBV7-9 to TRBJ2-5, with D uncertain. CDR1 SEHNR and CDR2 FQNEAQ come from the germline V gene (reference sequence). CDR3 size: 14 residues. Trimming took off 6 bases at V and 1 base at J, with 12 bases between the two ends. In nucleotides, the CDR3 is TGTGCCAGCAGAAGTCCACAAAGCCAAGAGACCCAGTACTTC. This encodes CASRSPQSQETQYF.

The chain links TRBV19 to TRBJ1-4; TRBD1 might be the D (5 bases). This CDR3 spans 15 amino acids. Germline V gene sequence: CDR1 LNHDA, CDR2 SQIVND (reference sequence). Between the trimmed V and J ends, which lost 6 bases and 0 bases, there was a span of 11 bases. CDR3 protein: CASSTTGATNEKLFF. CDR3 nucleotides: TGTGCCAGTAGCACAACGGGGGCAACTAATGAAAAACTGTTTTTT. Full variable domain (missing parts from reference TRBV19 and TRBJ1-4): DGGITQSPKYLFRKEGQNVTLSCEQNLNHDAMYWYRQDPGQGLRLIYYSQIVNDFQKGDIAEGYSVSREKKESFPLTVTSAQKNPTAFYLCASSTTGATNEKLFFGSGTQLSVL.

The V gene is TRBV19, the J gene TRBJ1-5; TRBD1 agrees at 11 bases. CDR3 length: 16 residues. V shed 3 bases and J 4 bases; nucleotides not matched to a gene: 5. CDR1 LNHDA and CDR2 SQIVND come from the germline V gene (reference sequence). CDR3 residues: CASSMGGTGGNQPQHF. DNA for the CDR3: TGTGCCAGTAGTATGGGCGGGACAGGGGGAAATCAGCCCCAGCATTTT.

J is TRBJ2-1 and V is TRBV30, with TRBD2 matching over 11 bases. The CDR3 has 15 amino acids. Germline V gene lookup returns CDR1 GTSNPN and CDR2 SVGIG (reference sequence). The ends lost 2 bases at V and 8 bases at J; junction bases unmatched: 8. Here the CDR3 DNA reads TGTGCCTGGAGTACAGTTAGCGGGGGGGCGCATGAGCAGTTCTTC. Translated, it gives CAWSTVSGGAHEQFF.

The CDR3, as DNA: TGTGCCACTAGCCCAGAGGCGGGGGGCGTTACCTACAATGAGCAGTTCTTC. As protein: CATSPEAGGVTYNEQFF. The chain is built from TRBV27 and TRBJ2-1, with 8 bases identical to TRBD2. CDR1 and CDR2 (germline): MNHEY, SMNVEV (reference sequence). Trimming at V came to 10 bases and at J to 2 bases, leaving 16 bases not matched to a gene. This CDR3 is built from 17 residues.

This rearrangement joins TRBV30 to TRBJ1-4; the match to TRBD1 covers 9 bases. After removal of 1 base from V and 7 bases from J, the junction contained 4 bases not matched to a gene. CDR1 and CDR2 from the germline V gene are GTSNPN and SVGIG (reference sequence). The CDR3 runs 14 residues. CDR3 loop: CAWSDVTGGEKLFF. DNA for the CDR3: TGTGCCTGGAGTGACGTGACAGGGGGTGAAAAACTGTTTTTT. Together with reference TRBV30 and TRBJ1-4, the CDR3 gives the full variable domain: SQTIHQWPATLVQPVGSPLSLECTVEGTSNPNLYWYRQAAGRGLQLLFYSVGIGQISSEVPQNLSASRPQDRQFILSSKKLLLSDSGFYLCAWSDVTGGEKLFFGSGTQLSVL.

This clone came up once. This rearrangement joins TRBV29-1 to TRBJ2-1; weak D call: TRBD1 (6 bases). V was trimmed by 7 bases and J by 0 bases, leaving 10 bases between them. The CDR3 extends over 13 amino acids. Germline CDR1 SQVTM, CDR2 ANQGSEA. The CDR3: CSADRPSYNEQFF. CDR3 DNA sequence: TGCAGCGCAGACAGGCCCTCCTACAATGAGCAGTTCTTC.

This rearrangement joins TRBV11-3 to TRBJ2-2; D may be TRBD2 (7 bases). The CDR3 has 16 residues. Per germline, CDR1 SGHNT and CDR2 YENEEA. The V and J ends lost 3 bases and 3 bases respectively, with 14 bases between them. The CDR3 DNA sequence: TGTGCCAGCAGCTTCTACGGGGGGCGACACACCGGGGAGCTGTTTTTT. It codes for CASSFYGGRHTGELFF.

The chain uses TRBV6-4 and TRBJ1-1; TRBD1 matches 9 bases. Germline V gives CDR1 MRHNA, CDR2 SNTAGT. J was trimmed by 2 bases and V by 6 bases; bases with no gene match: 4. This CDR3 is 14 amino acids long. This CDR3 reads CASREQGANTEAFF. DNA of the CDR3: TGTGCCAGCAGAGAACAGGGGGCTAACACTGAAGCTTTCTTT.

This chain links TRBV25-1 with TRBJ2-5, with 7 positions matching TRBD2. After removal of 9 bases from V and 2 bases from J, the junction contained 3 bases not matched to a gene. Germline lookup yields CDR1 MGHDK and CDR2 SYGVNS. The CDR3 is made up of 12 amino acids. The CDR3 loop reads CASSSGQETQYF. The CDR3 DNA is TGTGCCAGTTCTAGCGGACAAGAGACCCAGTACTTC.

The rearrangement joins TRBV20-1 to TRBJ1-2; weak D call: TRBD1 (5 bases). CDR1 and CDR2 (germline): DFQATT, SNEGSKA (reference sequence). The CDR3 is 11 amino acids. The ends were cut back, 7 bases at V and 8 bases at J, with 14 bases in the middle. The DNA of the CDR3 is TGCAGTGTCGCCAGGGTGGACGGCTACACCTTC. Amino acid sequence: CSVARVDGYTF.

This clone was picked up a small number of times. V gene TRBV6-5 combines with J gene TRBJ1-1, with 9 nucleotides matching TRBD1. The CDR3 runs to 14 residues. V shed 4 bases, J shed 0 bases, and the junction held 0 bases outside the gene matches. Germline CDR1 MNHEY, CDR2 SVGAGI. CDR3 amino acids: CASSWTGVNTEAFF. The CDR3 DNA follows: TGTGCCAGCAGTTGGACAGGGGTGAACACTGAAGCTTTCTTT.

The V and J genes are TRBV10-3 and TRBJ2-2; D is perhaps TRBD1 (7 bases). Trimming pared 5 bases from V and 5 bases from J, leaving 18 bases between. CDR3 length: 16 residues. CDR1 and CDR2 from the germline V gene are ENHRY and SYGVKD. CDR3 amino acids: CAISYGGPRGTGELFF. DNA of the CDR3: TGTGCCATCAGTTACGGGGGCCCCAGGGGGACCGGGGAGCTGTTTTTT.

The chain carries TRBV5-4 and TRBJ2-1; D may be TRBD2 (5 bases). There are 15 residues in the CDR3. Germline CDR1 and CDR2: SGHNT and YYREEE (reference sequence). Trimming pared 5 bases from V and 10 bases from J, leaving 22 bases between. The CDR3 here is CASSKGAGDSKEQFF. The DNA for the CDR3 is TGTGCCAGCAGTAAGGGCGCGGGTGATTCCAAGGAGCAGTTCTTC.

This clone has more than one count but fewer than ten. The CDR3 DNA follows: TGTGCCAGCAGCGCGGGGGAGGCTAACTATGGCTACACCTTC. It yields the protein CASSAGEANYGYTF. This chain joins TRBV3-1 (or the pseudogene TRBV3-2) and TRBJ1-2, with D possibly TRBD1 on 5 matching bases. Trimming took 5 bases from V and 0 from J, leaving 10 bases between them. This CDR3 is 14 amino acids long. The germline V gene has CDR1 LGHDT and CDR2 YNNKEL (reference sequence).

V usage is TRBV11-2 and J usage is TRBJ2-4; 7 nucleotides match TRBD1. V dropped 4 bases and J dropped 7; count of bases not matched to a gene: 4. CDR1 SGHAT and CDR2 FQNNGV come from the germline V gene. The CDR3 is 13 amino acids. The CDR3 loop reads CASSSGQVNIQYF. The CDR3 nucleotides are TGTGCCAGCAGCTCCGGACAGGTGAACATTCAGTACTTC.

This rearrangement joins TRBV4-3 to TRBJ1-6; 7 positions agree with TRBD1. This CDR3 spans 18 amino acids. Losses at the gene ends were 0 bases for V and 1 base for J; bases not matched to a gene: 6. Germline CDR1 and CDR2: LGHNA and YSLEER. CDR3 sequence: CASSQDGQGDSYNSPLHF. The DNA for the CDR3 is TGCGCCAGCAGCCAAGACGGCCAGGGGGATTCCTATAATTCACCCCTCCACTTT.

J is TRBJ2-7 and V is TRBV4-3; 13 bases align to TRBD2. J was trimmed by 7 bases and V by 0 bases; bases with no gene match: 3. The CDR3 totals 15 residues. CDR1 is LGHNA and CDR2 is YSLEER in the germline V gene. The CDR3 here is CASSQELAGGREQYF. The CDR3 bases are TGCGCCAGCAGCCAAGAACTAGCGGGGGGGCGAGAGCAGTACTTC.

V is TRBV5-1 and J is TRBJ2-5; D gene ambiguous. Germline-derived CDR1 and CDR2 are SGHRS and YFSETQ. The V gene lost 0 bases and the J gene lost 0 bases, with 9 bases spanning the gap. This CDR3 region has 15 residues. CDR3 amino acids: CASSLEARNQETQYF. Written as DNA, the CDR3 is TGCGCCAGCAGCTTGGAGGCTAGAAACCAAGAGACCCAGTACTTC.

The chain is built from TRBV6-2 or TRBV6-3 and TRBJ1-2; no firm D call. The germline CDR1 and CDR2 sequences are MNHEY and SVGEGT. V was pared by 6 bases and J by 4 bases, with 12 bases between. The CDR3 is made up of 13 amino acids. CDR3 DNA sequence: TGTGCCAGCAGCCCCGGGATTCTCTATGGCTACACCTTC. This codes for CASSPGILYGYTF.

This chain links TRBV5-3 with TRBJ2-5, with D uncertain. TRBV5-3 is noted as an ORF with a role that remains uncertain. The CDR3 is 13 amino acids. V was trimmed by 2 bases and J by 5 bases, leaving 10 bases between them. CDR3 sequence reads: CARSFGPNETQYF. The DNA for the CDR3 is TGTGCCAGAAGCTTCGGTCCGAATGAGACCCAGTACTTC.

The V and J genes are TRBV7-3 and TRBJ2-3, with 10 bases identical to TRBD2. V dropped 5 bases and J dropped 4; count of bases not matched to a gene: 12. Germline V CDR1 and CDR2: SGHTA, FQGTGA. The CDR3 is 17 amino acids. The CDR3 coding sequence is TGTGCCAGCAGCCCAAGGAGGTTAGCGGGGGGTTCAGATACGCAGTATTTT. Its protein is CASSPRRLAGGSDTQYF.

The gene calls are TRBV9 and TRBJ1-2; D unclear. CDR1 is SGDLS and CDR2 is YYNGEE in the germline V gene. There are 14 residues in the CDR3. Between the trimmed V and J ends, which lost 2 bases and 6 bases, there was a span of 14 bases. The CDR3 sequence: CASSVNQDSHGYTF. In DNA, the CDR3 is TGTGCCAGCAGCGTTAACCAGGACTCCCATGGCTACACCTTC.

This clone was observed once. This sequence joins TRBV5-1 and TRBJ1-1; D might be TRBD1 (5 bases). V was cut by 5 bases and J by 4 bases, with 9 bases left in between. Germline assignment: CDR1 SGHRS and CDR2 YFSETQ. The length of the CDR3 is 12 residues. CDR3 sequence: CASRGEGTEAFF. Written as DNA, the CDR3 is TGCGCCAGCAGAGGGGAAGGCACTGAAGCTTTCTTT.

The chain carries TRBV6-2 or TRBV6-3 and TRBJ2-3, with D possibly TRBD2 on 7 matching bases. Germline V gene sequence: CDR1 MNHEY, CDR2 SVGEGT. Between the trimmed V and J ends, which lost 0 bases and 5 bases, there was a span of 24 bases. The CDR3 has 19 residues. CDR3 loop: CASSYSTQGGGGGGDTQYF. CDR3 DNA sequence: TGTGCCAGCAGTTACTCGACCCAAGGAGGGGGGGGCGGTGGAGATACGCAGTATTTT.

The chain has TRBV30 and TRBJ2-5; 9 bases are shared with TRBD1. V lost 5 bases, J lost 3 bases, and 4 bases stayed unmatched. Germline V gene data show CDR1 as GTSNPN and CDR2 as SVGIG (reference sequence). The CDR3 sequence is 13 residues long. The CDR3 reads CAWEGQGEETQYF. Written as DNA, the CDR3 is TGTGCCTGGGAGGGACAGGGTGAAGAGACCCAGTACTTC.

The chain carries TRBV7-8 and TRBJ2-1; 14 bases fit TRBD2. V lost 6 bases, J lost 9 bases, and 7 bases stayed unmatched. The germline V gene encodes CDR1 SGHVS and CDR2 FQNEAQ. This CDR3 has 15 amino acids. CDR3 amino acids: CASSWTSGGLAEQFF. The CDR3 nucleotides are TGTGCCAGCAGTTGGACTAGCGGGGGGTTGGCTGAGCAGTTCTTC.

V is TRBV5-6 and J is TRBJ1-2, with 9 bases that match TRBD1. The CDR3 is 13 residues long. Per germline, CDR1 SGHDT and CDR2 YYEEEE. V lost 4 bases and J lost 4; bases outside the gene matches: 2. Here the CDR3 DNA reads TGTGCCAGCAGCGTGACAGGGGGCTATGGCTACACCTTC. It specifies CASSVTGGYGYTF.

The rearrangement links TRBV7-9 to TRBJ2-1, with unresolved D. Germline lookup yields CDR1 SEHNR and CDR2 FQNEAQ (reference sequence). Trimming stripped 5 bases from V and 5 bases from J, with 13 bases between. CDR3 length: 14 amino acids. The CDR3 protein is CASSPARLDNEQFF. The DNA for the CDR3 is TGTGCCAGCAGCCCGGCTAGACTTGACAATGAGCAGTTCTTC.

This sequence joins TRBV7-9 and TRBJ2-7, with D perhaps matching TRBD2 (6 bases). CDR1 and CDR2 from the germline V gene are SEHNR and FQNEAQ (reference sequence). V lost 1 base to trimming and J lost 4 bases, with 11 bases between them. This CDR3 comprises 14 residues. Here the CDR3 reads CASSLGGAGYEQYF. The CDR3 DNA sequence: TGTGCCAGCAGCTTAGGCGGGGCGGGGTACGAGCAGTACTTC.

This chain links TRBV24-1 with TRBJ1-5; 7 bases line up with TRBD1. CDR1 and CDR2 from the germline V gene are KGHDR and SFDVKD. This CDR3 is built from 12 residues. V was clipped by 0 bases and J by 11 bases; unmatched bases: 0. The CDR3: CATSDLTGAQHF. CDR3 coding DNA: TGTGCCACCAGTGATTTGACAGGGGCCCAGCATTTT.